This TCR beta chain was identified during a study of long-term antiretroviral therapy in people with HIV. Study-wide background: The 2015 immediate-ART recommendation came about a decade after the earliest samples.

Broader study findings: Patients on ART gained diversity, which nonetheless stayed below transplant donor controls. Dating from about 2004 to 2017, the blood was possibly obtained under older ART regimens.

The CDR3 consists of 11 residues. V lost 4 bases to trimming and J lost 1 base, with 4 bases between them. Germline V gives CDR1 SQVTM, CDR2 ANQGSEA. Before DNA extraction, about 0.85-10 million cryopreserved PBMC were held in the samples. As for this clone: As yet, its antigen is unknown.

Running of the v3.0 immunoSEQ assay took place at survey level. Libraries were prepared by immunoSEQ multiplex PCR; TCRdb keeps only in-frame clonotypes and omits some of them. Altogether roughly 30,000 clones are present, 90% to 95% being singletons, with the ten largest covering 7% to 9%. The sequencing here drew on unsorted PBMCs, taken 6 to 6.5 years after starting antiretroviral therapy. The receptor comes from a man aged 25 to 40 with HIV. The chain employs TRBV29-1 and TRBJ1-1; D remains unclear. CDR3 nucleotides: TGCAGCGTTGTAGAGAACACTGAAGCTTTCTTT. Amino acid sequence: CSVVENTEAFF.